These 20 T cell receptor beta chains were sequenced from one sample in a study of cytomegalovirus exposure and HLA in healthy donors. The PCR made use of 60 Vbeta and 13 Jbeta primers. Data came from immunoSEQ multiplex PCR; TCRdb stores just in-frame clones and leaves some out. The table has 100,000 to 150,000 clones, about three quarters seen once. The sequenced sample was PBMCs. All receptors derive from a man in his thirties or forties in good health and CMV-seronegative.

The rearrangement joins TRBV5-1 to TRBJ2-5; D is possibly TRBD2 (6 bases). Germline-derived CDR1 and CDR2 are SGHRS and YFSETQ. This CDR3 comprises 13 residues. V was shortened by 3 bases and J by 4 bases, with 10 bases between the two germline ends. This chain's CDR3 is CASSSETRETQYF. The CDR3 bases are TGCGCCAGCAGCTCCGAGACTAGAGAGACCCAGTACTTC.

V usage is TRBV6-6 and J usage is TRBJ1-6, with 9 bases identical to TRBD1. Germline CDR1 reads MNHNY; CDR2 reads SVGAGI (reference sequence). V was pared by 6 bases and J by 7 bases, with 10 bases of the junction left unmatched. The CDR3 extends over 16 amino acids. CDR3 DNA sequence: TGTGCCAGCAGCACTGGACAGGGGACGAGGAATTCACCCCTCCACTTT. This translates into CASSTGQGTRNSPLHF.

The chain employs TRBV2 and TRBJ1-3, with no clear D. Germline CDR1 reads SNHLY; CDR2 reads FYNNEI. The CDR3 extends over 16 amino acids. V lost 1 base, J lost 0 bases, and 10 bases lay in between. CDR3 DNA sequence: TGTGCCAGCAGTGAAGACAGACGTACCTCTGGAAACACCATATATTTT. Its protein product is CASSEDRRTSGNTIYF. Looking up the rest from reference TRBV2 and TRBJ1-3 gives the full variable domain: EPEVTQTPSHQVTQMGQEVILRCVPISNHLYFYWYRQILGQKVEFLVSFYNNEISEKSEIFDDQFSVERPDGSNFTLKIRSTKLEDSAMYFCASSEDRRTSGNTIYFGEGSWLTVV.

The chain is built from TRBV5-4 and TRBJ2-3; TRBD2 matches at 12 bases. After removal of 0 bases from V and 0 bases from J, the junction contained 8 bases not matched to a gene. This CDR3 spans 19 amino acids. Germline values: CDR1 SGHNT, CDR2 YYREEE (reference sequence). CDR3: CASSLGLAGVRKSTDTQYF. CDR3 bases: TGTGCCAGCAGCTTGGGACTAGCGGGAGTCAGAAAAAGCACAGATACGCAGTATTTT.

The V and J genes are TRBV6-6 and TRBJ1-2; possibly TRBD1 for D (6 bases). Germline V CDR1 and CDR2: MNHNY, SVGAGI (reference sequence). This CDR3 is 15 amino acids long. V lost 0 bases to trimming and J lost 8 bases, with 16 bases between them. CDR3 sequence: CASSYSPDSGLGYTF. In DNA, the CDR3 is TGTGCCAGCAGTTACTCACCGGACAGTGGGTTAGGCTACACCTTC.

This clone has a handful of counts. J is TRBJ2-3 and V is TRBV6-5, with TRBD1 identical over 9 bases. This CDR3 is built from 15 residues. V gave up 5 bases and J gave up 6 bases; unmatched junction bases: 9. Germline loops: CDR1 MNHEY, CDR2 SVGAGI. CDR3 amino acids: CASSGGTGSVDTQYF. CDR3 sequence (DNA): TGTGCCAGCAGTGGCGGGACAGGGTCGGTTGATACGCAGTATTTT.

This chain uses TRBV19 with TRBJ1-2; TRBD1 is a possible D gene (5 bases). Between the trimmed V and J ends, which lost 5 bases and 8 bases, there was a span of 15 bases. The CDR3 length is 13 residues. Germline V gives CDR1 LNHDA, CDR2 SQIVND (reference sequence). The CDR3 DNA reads TGTGCCAGTAGTGCGGGGGAGGTCCGGGGCTACACCTTC. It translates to CASSAGEVRGYTF.

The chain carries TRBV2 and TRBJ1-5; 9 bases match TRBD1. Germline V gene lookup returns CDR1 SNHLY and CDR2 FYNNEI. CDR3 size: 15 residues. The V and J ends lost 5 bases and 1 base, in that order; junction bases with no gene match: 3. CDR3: CASSLQGASNQPQHF. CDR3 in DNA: TGTGCCAGCAGTTTACAGGGGGCGAGCAATCAGCCCCAGCATTTT.

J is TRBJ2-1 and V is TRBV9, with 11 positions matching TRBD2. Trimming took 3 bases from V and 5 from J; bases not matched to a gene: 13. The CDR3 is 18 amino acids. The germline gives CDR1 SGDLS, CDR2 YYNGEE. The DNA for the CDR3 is TGTGCCAGCAGCGAGGCCCTAGCGGGGGGCTTTAGACACAATGAGCAGTTCTTC. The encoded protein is CASSEALAGGFRHNEQFF.

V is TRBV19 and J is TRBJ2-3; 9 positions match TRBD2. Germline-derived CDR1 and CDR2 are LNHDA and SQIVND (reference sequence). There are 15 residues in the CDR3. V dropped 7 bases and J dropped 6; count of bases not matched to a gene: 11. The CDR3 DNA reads TGTGCCAGTATCACCCGGGCTAGCGGGGTGGATACGCAGTATTTT. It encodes CASITRASGVDTQYF.

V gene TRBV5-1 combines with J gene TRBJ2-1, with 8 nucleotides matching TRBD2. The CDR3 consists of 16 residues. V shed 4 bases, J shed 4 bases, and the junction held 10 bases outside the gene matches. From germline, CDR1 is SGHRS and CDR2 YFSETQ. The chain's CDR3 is CASSPQAGVSYNEQFF. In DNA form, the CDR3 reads TGCGCCAGCAGCCCCCAAGCGGGAGTTTCGTACAATGAGCAGTTCTTC.

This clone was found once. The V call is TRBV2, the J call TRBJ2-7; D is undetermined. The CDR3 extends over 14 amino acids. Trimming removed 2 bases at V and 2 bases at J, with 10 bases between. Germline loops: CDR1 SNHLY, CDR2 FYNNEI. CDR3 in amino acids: CASSEIAGTYEQYF. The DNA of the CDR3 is TGTGCCAGCAGTGAAATCGCAGGAACCTACGAGCAGTACTTC.

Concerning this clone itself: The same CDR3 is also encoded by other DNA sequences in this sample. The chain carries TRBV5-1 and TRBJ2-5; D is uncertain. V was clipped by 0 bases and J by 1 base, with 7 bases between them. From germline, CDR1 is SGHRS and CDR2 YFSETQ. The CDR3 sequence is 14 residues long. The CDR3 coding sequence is TGCGCCAGCAGCTTGGGAGGTCCCCAAGAGACCCAGTACTTC. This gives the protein CASSLGGPQETQYF.

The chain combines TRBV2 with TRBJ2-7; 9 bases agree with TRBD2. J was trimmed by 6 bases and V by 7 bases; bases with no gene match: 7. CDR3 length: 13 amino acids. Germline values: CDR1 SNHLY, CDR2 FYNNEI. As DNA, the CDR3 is TGTGCCAGCAATCGCGGGGGGGCTGCCGAGCAGTACTTC. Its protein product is CASNRGGAAEQYF. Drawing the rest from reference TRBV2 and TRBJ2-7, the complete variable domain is EPEVTQTPSHQVTQMGQEVILRCVPISNHLYFYWYRQILGQKVEFLVSFYNNEISEKSEIFDDQFSVERPDGSNFTLKIRSTKLEDSAMYFCASNRGGAAEQYFGPGTRLTVT.

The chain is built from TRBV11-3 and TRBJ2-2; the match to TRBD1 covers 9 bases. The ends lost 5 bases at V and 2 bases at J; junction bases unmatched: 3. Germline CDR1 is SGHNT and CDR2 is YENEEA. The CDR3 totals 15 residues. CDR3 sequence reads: CASSPDRGNTGELFF. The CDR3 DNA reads TGTGCCAGCAGCCCGGACAGGGGAAACACCGGGGAGCTGTTTTTT.

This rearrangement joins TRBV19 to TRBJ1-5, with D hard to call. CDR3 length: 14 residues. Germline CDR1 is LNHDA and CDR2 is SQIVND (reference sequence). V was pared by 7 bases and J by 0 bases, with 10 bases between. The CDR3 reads CASNPGDSNQPQHF. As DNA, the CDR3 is TGTGCCAGTAATCCCGGGGATAGCAATCAGCCCCAGCATTTT. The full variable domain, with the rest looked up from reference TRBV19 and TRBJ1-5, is DGGITQSPKYLFRKEGQNVTLSCEQNLNHDAMYWYRQDPGQGLRLIYYSQIVNDFQKGDIAEGYSVSREKKESFPLTVTSAQKNPTAFYLCASNPGDSNQPQHFGDGTRLSIL.

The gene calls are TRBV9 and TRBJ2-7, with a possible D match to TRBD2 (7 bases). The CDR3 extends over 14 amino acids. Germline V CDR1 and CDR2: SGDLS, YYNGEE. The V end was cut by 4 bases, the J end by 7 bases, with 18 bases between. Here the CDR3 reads CASSRRGGAGEQYF. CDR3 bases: TGTGCCAGCAGCCGTAGGGGGGGGGCAGGGGAGCAGTACTTC. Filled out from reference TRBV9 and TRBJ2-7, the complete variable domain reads DSGVTQTPKHLITATGQRVTLRCSPRSGDLSVYWYQQSLDQGLQFLIQYYNGEERAKGNILERFSAQQFPDLHSELNLSSLELGDSALYFCASSRRGGAGEQYFGPGTRLTVT.

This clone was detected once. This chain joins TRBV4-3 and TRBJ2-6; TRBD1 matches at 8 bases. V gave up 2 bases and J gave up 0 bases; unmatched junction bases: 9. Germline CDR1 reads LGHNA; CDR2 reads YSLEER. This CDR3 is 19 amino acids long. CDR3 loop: CASSQFFGQGRSGANVLTF. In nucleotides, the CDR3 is TGCGCCAGCAGCCAATTTTTCGGACAGGGACGCTCTGGGGCCAACGTCCTGACTTTC.

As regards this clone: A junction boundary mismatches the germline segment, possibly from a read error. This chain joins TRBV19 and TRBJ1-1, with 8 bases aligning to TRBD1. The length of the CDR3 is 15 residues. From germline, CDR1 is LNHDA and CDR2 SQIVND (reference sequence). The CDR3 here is CATARTGRRNAEAFF. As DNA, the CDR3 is TGTGCCACCGCCAGGACAGGGAGGAGGAACGCTGAAGCTTTCTTT.

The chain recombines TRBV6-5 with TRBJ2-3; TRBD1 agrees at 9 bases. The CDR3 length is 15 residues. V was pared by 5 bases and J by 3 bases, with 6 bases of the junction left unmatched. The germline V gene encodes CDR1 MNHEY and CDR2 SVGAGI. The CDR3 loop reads CASSGTTGGTDTQYF. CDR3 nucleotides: TGTGCCAGCAGTGGTACGACAGGGGGTACAGATACGCAGTATTTT.